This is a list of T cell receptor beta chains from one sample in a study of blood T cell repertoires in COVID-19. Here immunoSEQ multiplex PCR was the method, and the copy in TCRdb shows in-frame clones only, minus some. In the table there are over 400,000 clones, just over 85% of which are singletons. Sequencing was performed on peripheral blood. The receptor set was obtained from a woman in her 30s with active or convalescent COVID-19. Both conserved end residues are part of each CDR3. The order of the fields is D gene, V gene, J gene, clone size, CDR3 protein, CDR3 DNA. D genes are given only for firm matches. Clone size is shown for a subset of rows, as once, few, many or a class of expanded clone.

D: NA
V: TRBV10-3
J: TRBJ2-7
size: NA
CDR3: CAIRSDSAYEQYF
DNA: TGTGCCATCAGATCCGACTCGGCCTACGAGCAGTACTTC

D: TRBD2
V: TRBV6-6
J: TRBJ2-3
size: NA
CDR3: CASSYLAGVGGDTQYF
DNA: TGTGCCAGCAGTTACTTAGCGGGAGTGGGTGGAGATACGCAGTATTTT

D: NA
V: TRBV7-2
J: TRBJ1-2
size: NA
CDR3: CASSRGLQYGYTF
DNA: TGTGCCAGCAGCCGAGGGCTCCAGTATGGCTACACCTTC

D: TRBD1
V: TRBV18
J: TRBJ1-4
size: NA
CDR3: CASSPFEQGFRGKLFF
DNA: TGTGCCAGCTCCCCATTCGAACAGGGGTTTCGCGGAAAACTGTTTTTT

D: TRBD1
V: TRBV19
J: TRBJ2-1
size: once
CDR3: CASRPRGRKDNEQFF
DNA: TGTGCCAGTAGACCGAGGGGGCGCAAAGACAATGAGCAGTTCTTC

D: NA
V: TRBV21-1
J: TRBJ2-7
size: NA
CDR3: CASGVTGDEQYF
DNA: TGTGCCAGCGGAGTGACGGGGGACGAGCAGTACTTC

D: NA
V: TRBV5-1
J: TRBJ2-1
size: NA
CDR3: CASSLGGSIYNEQFF
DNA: TGCGCCAGCAGCTTGGGTGGGAGTATCTACAATGAGCAGTTCTTC

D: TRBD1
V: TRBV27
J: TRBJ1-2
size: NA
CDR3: CASSLSPDRGGIYGYTF
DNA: TGTGCCAGCAGTTTATCGCCGGACAGGGGGGGTATCTATGGCTACACCTTC

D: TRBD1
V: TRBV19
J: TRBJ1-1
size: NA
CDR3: CASSIPAGTGDTEAFF
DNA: TGTGCCAGTAGTATACCGGCCGGGACAGGGGACACTGAAGCTTTCTTT

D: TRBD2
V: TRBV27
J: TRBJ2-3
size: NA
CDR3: CASSGIRGGGDTQYF
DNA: TGTGCCAGCAGTGGAATACGGGGGGGCGGGGATACGCAGTATTTT

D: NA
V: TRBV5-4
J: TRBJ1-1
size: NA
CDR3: CASSLAPGSGTEAFF
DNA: TGTGCCAGCAGCTTGGCCCCAGGGTCGGGCACTGAAGCTTTCTTT

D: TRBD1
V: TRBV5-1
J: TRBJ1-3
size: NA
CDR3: CASSPRQGANTIYF
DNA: TGCGCCAGCAGCCCGCGGCAGGGGGCTAACACCATATATTTT

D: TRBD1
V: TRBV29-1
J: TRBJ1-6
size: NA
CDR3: CSAGQGGNSPLHF
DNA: TGCAGCGCAGGACAGGGGGGAAATTCACCCCTCCACTTT

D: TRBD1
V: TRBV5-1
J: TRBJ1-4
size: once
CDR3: CASSPTGGIDEKLFF
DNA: TGCGCCAGCAGCCCAACAGGGGGCATTGATGAAAAACTGTTTTTT

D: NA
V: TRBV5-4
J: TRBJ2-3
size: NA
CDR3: CASSLRTSGADTQYF
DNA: TGTGCCAGCAGCTTGAGAACTAGTGGCGCAGATACGCAGTATTTT

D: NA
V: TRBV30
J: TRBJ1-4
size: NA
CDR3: CAWGPGGIEKLFF
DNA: TGTGCCTGGGGTCCGGGGGGAATTGAAAAACTGTTTTTT

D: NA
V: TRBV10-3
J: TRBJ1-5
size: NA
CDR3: CAISESKGAPQHF
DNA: TGTGCCATCAGTGAGTCGAAGGGAGCGCCCCAGCATTTT

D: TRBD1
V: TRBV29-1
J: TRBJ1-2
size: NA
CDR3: CSAFPGGGDYGYTF
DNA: TGCAGCGCCTTTCCAGGGGGCGGCGACTATGGCTACACCTTC

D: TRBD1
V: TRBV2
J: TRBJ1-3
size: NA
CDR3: CASTNRGRFSGNTIYF
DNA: TGTGCCAGCACGAACAGGGGGAGATTCTCTGGAAACACCATATATTTT

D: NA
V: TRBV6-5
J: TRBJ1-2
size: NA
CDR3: CASSYSNLETYGYTF
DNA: TGTGCCAGCAGTTACTCGAATCTGGAGACCTATGGCTACACCTTC

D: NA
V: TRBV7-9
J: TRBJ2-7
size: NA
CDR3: CASSLIGGGQVEQYF
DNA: TGTGCCAGCAGCTTAATCGGCGGGGGCCAGGTGGAGCAGTACTTC

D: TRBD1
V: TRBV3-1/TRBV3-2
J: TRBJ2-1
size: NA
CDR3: CASSQDYRGNEQFF
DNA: TGTGCCAGCAGCCAAGATTACAGGGGCAATGAGCAGTTCTTC

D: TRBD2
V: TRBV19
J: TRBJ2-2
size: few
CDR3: CASSTSGANTGELFF
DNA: TGTGCCAGTAGTACCAGCGGGGCGAACACCGGGGAGCTGTTTTTT

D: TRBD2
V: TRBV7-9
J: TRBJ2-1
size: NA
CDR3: CASSLAGGYNEQFF
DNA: TGTGCCAGCAGCTTAGCGGGAGGGTACAATGAGCAGTTCTTC

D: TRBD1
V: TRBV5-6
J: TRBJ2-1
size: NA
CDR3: CASSLAATGGSYNEQFF
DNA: TGTGCCAGCAGCTTGGCCGCAACAGGGGGATCCTACAATGAGCAGTTCTTC

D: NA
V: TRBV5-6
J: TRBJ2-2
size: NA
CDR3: CASSFSAGELFF
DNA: TGTGCCAGCAGCTTTTCTGCCGGGGAGCTGTTTTTT

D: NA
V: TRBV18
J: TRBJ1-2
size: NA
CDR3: CASSPETDYGYTF
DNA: TGTGCCAGCTCACCAGAGACAGACTATGGCTACACCTTC

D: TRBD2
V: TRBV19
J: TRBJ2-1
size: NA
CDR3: CASGLAVYNEQFF
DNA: TGTGCCAGTGGACTAGCGGTATACAATGAGCAGTTCTTC

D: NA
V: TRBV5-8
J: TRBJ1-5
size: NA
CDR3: CASSLPPARGKHQPQHF
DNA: TGTGCCAGCAGCTTGCCCCCAGCAAGAGGGAAGCATCAGCCCCAGCATTTT

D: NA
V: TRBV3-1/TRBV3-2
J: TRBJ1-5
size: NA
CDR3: CASSRMEGGPQHF
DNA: TGTGCCAGCAGCCGCATGGAGGGTGGGCCCCAGCATTTT

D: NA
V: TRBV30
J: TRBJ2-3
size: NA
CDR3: CAWKQGYTQYF
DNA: TGTGCCTGGAAACAGGGATATACGCAGTATTTT

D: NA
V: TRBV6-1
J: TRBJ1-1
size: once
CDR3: CASSDQGTMNTEAFF
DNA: TGTGCCAGCAGTGATCAGGGTACCATGAACACTGAAGCTTTCTTT

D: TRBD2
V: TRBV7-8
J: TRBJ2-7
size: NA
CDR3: CASSELAGASYEQYF
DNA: TGTGCCAGCAGCGAACTAGCGGGGGCGTCCTACGAGCAGTACTTC

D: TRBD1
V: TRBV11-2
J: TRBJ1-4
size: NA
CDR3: CASSSGQGFGKLFF
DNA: TGTGCCAGCAGCTCGGGACAGGGGTTTGGAAAACTGTTTTTT

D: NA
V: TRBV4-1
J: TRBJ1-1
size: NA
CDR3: CASSHAILTVNTEAFF
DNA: TGCGCCAGCAGCCACGCAATCCTCACAGTGAACACTGAAGCTTTCTTT

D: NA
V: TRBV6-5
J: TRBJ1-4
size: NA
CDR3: CASRNGGYTNEKLFF
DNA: TGTGCCAGCAGAAACGGGGGATACACTAATGAAAAACTGTTTTTT

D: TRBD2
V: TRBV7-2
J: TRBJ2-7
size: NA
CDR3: CASSLVSGSYEQYF
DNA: TGTGCCAGCAGCTTAGTTAGCGGGAGCTACGAGCAGTACTTC

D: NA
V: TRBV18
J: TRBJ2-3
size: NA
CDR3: CASSPGGLDRGITQYF
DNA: TGTGCCAGCTCACCCGGGGGGCTTGATCGAGGAATTACGCAGTATTTT

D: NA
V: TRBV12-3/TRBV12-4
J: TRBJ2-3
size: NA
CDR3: CASTSVDTQYF
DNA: TGTGCCAGCACCTCAGTAGATACGCAGTATTTT

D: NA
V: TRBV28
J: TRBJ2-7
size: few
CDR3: CASRRESYEQYF
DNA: TGTGCCAGCAGACGGGAGTCCTACGAGCAGTACTTC

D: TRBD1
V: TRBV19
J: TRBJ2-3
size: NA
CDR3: CASSDPGQEVADTQYF
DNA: TGTGCCAGTAGTGACCCGGGACAGGAGGTAGCAGATACGCAGTATTTT

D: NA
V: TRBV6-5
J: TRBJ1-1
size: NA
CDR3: CASSSRAGLTEAFF
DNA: TGTGCCAGCAGTTCCAGGGCGGGATTGACTGAAGCTTTCTTT

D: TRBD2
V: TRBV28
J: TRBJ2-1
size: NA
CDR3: CASSKPLADLYNEQFF
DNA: TGTGCCAGCAGTAAGCCCCTAGCGGACCTATACAATGAGCAGTTCTTC

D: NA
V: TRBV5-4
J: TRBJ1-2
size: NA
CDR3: CASTIVSRGQSYGYTF
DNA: TGTGCCAGCACCATCGTAAGCCGGGGACAATCCTATGGCTACACCTTC

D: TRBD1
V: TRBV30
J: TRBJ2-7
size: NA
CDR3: CAWSRGQGAYEQYF
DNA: TGTGCCTGGAGTAGGGGACAGGGGGCTTACGAGCAGTACTTC

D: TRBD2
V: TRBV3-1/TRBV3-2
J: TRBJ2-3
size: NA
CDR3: CASSQLAGKHTDTQYF
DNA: TGTGCCAGCAGCCAACTAGCGGGAAAGCACACAGATACGCAGTATTTT

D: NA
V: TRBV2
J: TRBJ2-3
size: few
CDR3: CASWTPGGVADTQYF
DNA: TGTGCCAGCTGGACCCCCGGGGGAGTTGCAGATACGCAGTATTTT